This TCR beta chain was recorded in a study of blood T cell repertoires in COVID-19. Study overall: Specimens from acute and convalescent COVID-19 originated in the United States, Italy and Spain.

Libraries were prepared by immunoSEQ multiplex PCR; TCRdb keeps only in-frame clonotypes and omits some of them. The sample yields 250,000 to 300,000 clones, approximately 88% seen once. Followed longitudinally, the Seattle patients had been enrolled during active infection. This clone was detected a few times. The CDR3 spans 16 residues. V shed 7 bases and J shed 0 bases, with 16 bases lying between them. Germline values: CDR1 MGHDK, CDR2 SYGVNS. This chain joins TRBV25-1 and TRBJ1-5; D possibly corresponds to TRBD1 (6 bases). The specimen was peripheral blood. The receptor comes from a woman in her seventies with COVID-19, enrolled during active disease. CDR3 bases: TGTGCCAGCACCCCATCTTACAGGGTTAGCAATCAGCCCCAGCATTTT. It is translated as CASTPSYRVSNQPQHF.